One sample yielded the 19 T cell receptor beta chains listed below, sequenced in a study of blood T cell repertoires in COVID-19. The assay was immunoSEQ multiplex PCR, and TCRdb's table has in-frame clones only and misses some. This sample has 300,000 to 400,000 clones, with approximately 88% found just once. The sample taken for sequencing was PBMCs or T cells enriched from blood (not recorded which). The receptor source for this set is a woman in her twenties or thirties with acute COVID-19.

V usage is TRBV7-2 and J usage is TRBJ1-4; no reliable D call. Germline CDR1 and CDR2: SGHTA and FQGNSA. Trimming took off 1 base at V and 3 bases at J, with 12 bases between the two ends. The CDR3 covers 16 residues. The CDR3 loop is CASSLGATLANEKLFF. CDR3 DNA: TGTGCCAGCAGCTTAGGGGCTACATTGGCTAATGAAAAACTGTTTTTT. Drawing the rest from reference TRBV7-2 and TRBJ1-4, the complete variable domain is GAGVSQSPSNKVTEKGKDVELRCDPISGHTALYWYRQSLGQGLEFLIYFQGNSAPDKSGLPSDRFSAERTGGSVSTLTIQRTQQEDSAVYLCASSLGATLANEKLFFGSGTQLSVL.

This clone came up many times. The chain has TRBV4-3 and TRBJ2-7, with 10 bases aligning to TRBD2. The CDR3 spans 19 residues. Germline CDR1 reads LGHNA; CDR2 reads YSLEER. Germline trimming cut 1 base from V and 0 bases from J; bases unmatched to any gene: 12. This CDR3 reads CASSQAVAGGPQSSYEQYF. The CDR3 nucleotides read TGCGCCAGCAGCCAAGCTGTAGCGGGGGGCCCCCAATCCTCCTACGAGCAGTACTTC.

The V call is TRBV7-2, the J call TRBJ2-4; D remains unclear. Trimming removed 0 bases from V and 0 bases from J, with 3 bases in between. Looked up from germline, CDR1 is SGHTA and CDR2 is FQGNSA. The CDR3 runs to 14 residues. The CDR3 loop is CASSLAAAKNIQYF. The DNA for the CDR3 is TGTGCCAGCAGCTTAGCGGCAGCCAAAAACATTCAGTACTTC. The full variable domain, in which reference TRBV7-2 and TRBJ2-4 provide the parts outside the CDR3, is GAGVSQSPSNKVTEKGKDVELRCDPISGHTALYWYRQSLGQGLEFLIYFQGNSAPDKSGLPSDRFSAERTGGSVSTLTIQRTQQEDSAVYLCASSLAAAKNIQYFGAGTRLSVL.

This chain uses TRBV5-1 with TRBJ2-1; TRBD2 is a possible D gene (6 bases). The CDR3 runs to 11 residues. The V and J ends lost 5 bases and 10 bases respectively, with 10 bases between them. The V gene's germline CDR1 is SGHRS and CDR2 YFSETQ. Written as DNA, the CDR3 is TGCGCCAGCAGGATCGGGGGAGAGCAGTTCTTC. Translated: CASRIGGEQFF.

The chain joins TRBV7-2 to TRBJ1-4, with D possibly being TRBD1 (5 bases). The CDR3 contains 13 residues. CDR1 is SGHTA, CDR2 FQGNSA, per germline. The germline V and J ends were trimmed by 2 bases and 11 bases, with 12 bases remaining between them. Written as DNA, the CDR3 is TGTGCCAGCAGCTTACAGGGTAACGAGAAACTGTTTTTT. Residues: CASSLQGNEKLFF.

The chain recombines TRBV3-1 (or the pseudogene TRBV3-2) with TRBJ1-3, with D maybe TRBD1 (5 bases). With 4 bases removed from V and 0 bases from J, the gap between germline ends came to 10 bases. The germline V gene encodes CDR1 LGHDT and CDR2 YNNKEL (reference sequence). The CDR3 consists of 15 residues. This CDR3 is CASSRGRPSGNTIYF. The CDR3 DNA reads as TGTGCCAGCAGCCGGGGCAGACCCTCTGGAAACACCATATATTTT.

The chain combines TRBV5-4 with TRBJ2-4, with D possibly matching TRBD1 (5 bases). Trimming removed 2 bases from V and 6 bases from J, with 12 bases in between. The CDR3 spans 14 residues. Germline loops: CDR1 SGHNT, CDR2 YYREEE (reference sequence). CDR3 protein: CASSFQGRGNIQYF. In DNA, the CDR3 is TGTGCCAGCAGCTTCCAGGGTAGGGGAAACATTCAGTACTTC.

This chain uses TRBV2 with TRBJ2-2; TRBD2 matches at 8 bases. Trimming took 4 bases from V and 1 from J; bases not matched to a gene: 2. The CDR3 length is 15 residues. Germline values: CDR1 SNHLY, CDR2 FYNNEI. The CDR3 bases are TGTGCCAGCAGTGTTGCGGGGGGGAACACCGGGGAGCTGTTTTTT. Translating gives CASSVAGGNTGELFF.

This chain uses TRBV24-1 with TRBJ2-3; 8 bases are shared with TRBD1. CDR1 is KGHDR and CDR2 is SFDVKD in the germline V gene. The CDR3 totals 14 residues. V shed 5 bases, J shed 3 bases, and the junction held 3 bases outside the gene matches. CDR3 loop: CATSGTGFTDTQYF. The DNA for the CDR3 is TGTGCCACCAGTGGGACAGGGTTTACAGATACGCAGTATTTT.

V gene TRBV21-1 combines with J gene TRBJ1-3; TRBD1, the D gene given by the table, was not confirmed from the DNA. TRBV21-1 is termed a pseudogene. The CDR3 length is 16 residues. For the CDR3, the DNA is TGTGCCAGCAGCAAAGGGGCACAGTGCAGGGGAAACACCATATATTTT. It yields the protein CASSKGAQCRGNTIYF.

The genes are TRBV11-2 and TRBJ1-2, with D perhaps TRBD1 (6 bases). Germline loops: CDR1 SGHAT, CDR2 FQNNGV. This CDR3 contains 14 residues. V was clipped by 3 bases and J by 8 bases, with 16 bases between them. In nucleotides, the CDR3 is TGTGCCAGCAGCTTGTCCCCGAAGACAGGAGGCTACACCTTC. This codes for CASSLSPKTGGYTF.

For the CDR3, the DNA is TGCGCCAGCAGCTTGACAGGGCCCTCAAACACTGAAGCTTTCTTT. Translated: CASSLTGPSNTEAFF. The chain recombines TRBV5-1 with TRBJ1-1; D may be TRBD1 (6 bases). Germline V gene lookup returns CDR1 SGHRS and CDR2 YFSETQ. The CDR3 totals 15 residues. The ends were cut back, 1 base at V and 2 bases at J, with 12 bases in the middle.

This chain uses TRBV29-1 with TRBJ2-1, with D uncertain. Germline loops: CDR1 SQVTM, CDR2 ANQGSEA. V was trimmed by 7 bases and J by 3 bases, leaving 31 bases between them. The CDR3 has 19 residues. Here the CDR3 reads CSALNPLRVPPALYNEQFF. The CDR3 nucleotides are TGCAGCGCGCTCAATCCCCTTCGGGTCCCGCCAGCCCTCTACAATGAGCAGTTCTTC.

This clone occurred once. The chain recombines TRBV5-4 with TRBJ1-5; 7 bases are a match to TRBD1. Germline V lookup: CDR1 SGHNT, CDR2 YYREEE (reference sequence). The CDR3 contains 18 residues. With V trimmed by 1 base and J by 0 bases, 10 bases remained unmatched. The CDR3 coding sequence is TGTGCCAGCAGCTTGAGAGGATATGACAGGGCTAGCAATCAGCCCCAGCATTTT. This encodes CASSLRGYDRASNQPQHF.

The genes are TRBV20-1 and TRBJ2-1, with no clear D. The CDR3 is 11 residues long. Between the trimmed V and J ends, which lost 5 bases and 10 bases, there was a span of 12 bases. Germline V lookup: CDR1 DFQATT, CDR2 SNEGSKA (reference sequence). The DNA of the CDR3 is TGCAGTGCTCCATTAGCCGGAGAGCAGTTCTTC. Translated: CSAPLAGEQFF.

With regard to this clone: Other DNA sequences of this sample code for an identical CDR3. The chain joins TRBV7-3 to TRBJ1-6; 7 positions agree with TRBD1. Germline CDR1 is SGHTA and CDR2 is FQGTGA. The V segment lost 4 bases and the J segment 10 bases; nucleotides outside the gene matches: 7. CDR3 length: 14 amino acids. The CDR3 DNA sequence: TGTGCCAGCAGCTCGGGACAGTCGGGCTCACCCCTCCACTTT. It specifies CASSSGQSGSPLHF.

The V gene is TRBV6-4, the J gene TRBJ1-3, with a weak D call TRBD1 (5 bases). The CDR3 extends over 15 amino acids. Germline lookup yields CDR1 MRHNA and CDR2 SNTAGT. V lost 7 bases to trimming and J lost 0 bases, with 13 bases between them. CDR3 coding DNA: TGTGCCAGCACCACGACAGATAGCTCTGGAAACACCATATATTTT. Its translation: CASTTTDSSGNTIYF.

The chain employs TRBV4-3 and TRBJ2-7; TRBD1 aligns across 9 bases. CDR1 LGHNA and CDR2 YSLEER come from the germline V gene. The CDR3 consists of 13 residues. Trimming at V came to 2 bases and at J to 5 bases, leaving 1 base not matched to a gene. The CDR3 here is CASSQRTGDEQYF. CDR3 nucleotide sequence: TGCGCCAGCAGCCAACGGACAGGGGACGAGCAGTACTTC.

The V gene is TRBV12-3 or TRBV12-4, the J gene TRBJ1-1; 7 bases are a match to TRBD1. This CDR3 is built from 13 residues. Trimming at V came to 7 bases and at J to 7 bases, leaving 9 bases not matched to a gene. CDR3 sequence reads: CASNPNRGIEAFF. CDR3 DNA: TGTGCCAGCAACCCGAACAGGGGAATTGAAGCTTTCTTT.